This T cell receptor beta chain was sequenced in a study of cytomegalovirus exposure and HLA in healthy donors. Study outcomes and limitations: In an earlier analysis, in some 600 donors, most V segments appeared productive either ~90% or ~30% of the time.

In the case of this clone: Its antigen remains unknown.

A multiplex PCR was run with 60 Vbeta primers and 13 Jbeta primers. Method: immunoSEQ multiplex PCR; TCRdb's copy keeps in-frame clones and lacks some. The table records tens of thousands of clones, roughly four fifths of them present only once. Source material: PBMCs. The sequence was collected from a man aged 25 to 45 in good health and CMV-seronegative.

CDR3 coding DNA: TGTGCCAGCAGCTTGGTCAGTCAGCCCCAGCATTTT. It translates to CASSLVSQPQHF. This chain joins TRBV7-9 and TRBJ1-5; no clear D. Germline CDR1 SEHNR, CDR2 FQNEAQ (reference sequence). The CDR3 sequence is 12 residues long. V dropped 3 bases and J dropped 6 bases, with 6 bases sitting between them.